What follows are 11 T cell receptor beta chains derived from one specimen sequenced in a study of shared clonotypes between healthy human individuals. The data were produced by immunoSEQ multiplex PCR, yet TCRdb's version contains in-frame clones alone and is incomplete. The table records roughly 2.2 million clones, less than 95% of them present only once. Sequenced sample: naive CD4+ T cells from PBMCs. Noted subset: CD45RA+ positively selected. The source of these receptors is a man younger than 35 in good health. Some clones in this sample may be carry-over from other donors' samples.

This chain links TRBV28 with TRBJ2-2; weak D call: TRBD1 (6 bases). The ends were cut back, 1 base at V and 2 bases at J, with 11 bases in the middle. CDR1 MDHEN and CDR2 SYDVKM come from the germline V gene. This CDR3 is 16 amino acids long. In DNA, the CDR3 is TGTGCCAGCAGTTTATTTAGCAGGGGAAACACCGGGGAGCTGTTTTTT. The encoded protein is CASSLFSRGNTGELFF.

This sequence joins TRBV5-1 and TRBJ2-7, with D perhaps matching TRBD2 (5 bases). The V and J ends lost 3 bases and 5 bases respectively, with 12 bases between them. This CDR3 region has 13 residues. The germline gives CDR1 SGHRS, CDR2 YFSETQ. CDR3 loop: CASSSDGLNEQYF. For the CDR3, the DNA is TGCGCCAGCAGCTCGGACGGACTGAACGAGCAGTACTTC.

The rearrangement uses TRBV10-3 and TRBJ2-5; TRBD1 matches at 8 bases. The junction had 11 bases not matched to a gene; V was cut back by 2 bases and J by 3 bases. The CDR3 consists of 17 residues. Germline assignment: CDR1 ENHRY and CDR2 SYGVKD. CDR3 coding DNA: TGTGCCATCAGTGAGCCGGACGGACAGGGAACTAAAGAGACCCAGTACTTC. Protein: CAISEPDGQGTKETQYF.

This clone was recorded once. The sample has other DNA sequences that encode this CDR3 too. The V gene is TRBV7-3, the J gene TRBJ2-5, with a tentative D call TRBD1 (6 bases). Trimming cost V 5 bases and J 1 base, with 8 bases left between them. CDR3 size: 13 residues. Germline V gene data show CDR1 as SGHTA and CDR2 as FQGTGA. CDR3 DNA: TGTGCCAGCAGCGCAGGGGTCCAAGAGACCCAGTACTTC. Protein product: CASSAGVQETQYF.

This clone was observed a handful of times. The V and J genes are TRBV4-1 and TRBJ1-2, with D tentatively TRBD1 (5 bases). CDR1 and CDR2 from the germline V gene are MGHRA and YSYEKL. Between the trimmed V and J ends, which lost 4 bases and 2 bases, there was a span of 11 bases. The CDR3 length is 14 residues. This CDR3 is CASSPGGFNYGYTF. The CDR3 nucleotides read TGCGCCAGCAGCCCGGGGGGATTCAACTATGGCTACACCTTC.

The rearrangement uses TRBV11-2 and TRBJ1-2; 10 bases align to TRBD1. Germline-derived CDR1 and CDR2 are SGHAT and FQNNGV. Trimming at V came to 5 bases and at J to 6 bases, leaving 9 bases not matched to a gene. The CDR3 contains 15 residues. This CDR3 is CASSIYRDRGDGYTF. CDR3 coding DNA: TGTGCCAGCAGCATATACCGGGACAGGGGCGATGGCTACACCTTC.

The V and J genes are TRBV7-8 and TRBJ1-1; D gene ambiguous. V lost 1 base to trimming and J lost 4 bases, with 13 bases between them. Looked up from germline, CDR1 is SGHVS and CDR2 is FQNEAQ. The CDR3 has 15 amino acids. CDR3 sequence: CASSLDRVVSTEAFF. In DNA, the CDR3 is TGTGCCAGCAGCTTAGATCGGGTTGTCAGCACTGAAGCTTTCTTT.

CDR3 residues: CASSLGVGQGALGYTF. Written as DNA, the CDR3 is TGCGCCAGCAGCCTGGGGGTCGGACAGGGGGCGCTTGGCTACACCTTC. The chain employs TRBV4-1 and TRBJ1-2; 11 bases are shared with TRBD1. The V gene end was trimmed by 4 bases and the J gene end by 7 bases; junction bases not matched to a gene: 11. The CDR3 is made up of 16 amino acids. Germline V gene data show CDR1 as MGHRA and CDR2 as YSYEKL.

With regard to this clone: The same CDR3 can be traced to other DNA sequences in this sample. The V and J genes are TRBV30 and TRBJ1-1, with D perhaps TRBD1 (5 bases). This CDR3 region has 12 residues. The germline gives CDR1 GTSNPN, CDR2 SVGIG (reference sequence). CDR3 residues: CAFDRGDTEAFF. CDR3 nucleotides: TGTGCTTTCGACCGGGGGGACACTGAAGCTTTCTTT.

This chain uses TRBV5-1 with TRBJ1-4; a possible D gene is TRBD1 (5 bases). The ends were cut back, 4 bases at V and 3 bases at J, with 19 bases in the middle. The germline V gene encodes CDR1 SGHRS and CDR2 YFSETQ. The CDR3 has 17 residues. As DNA, the CDR3 is TGCGCCAGCAGCCCAGGGAATCCCCCTTCCCCTAATGAAAAACTGTTTTTT. It codes for CASSPGNPPSPNEKLFF.

The chain employs TRBV5-8 and TRBJ2-7, with D hard to call. Germline V gene data show CDR1 as SGHTS and CDR2 as YDEGEE. The CDR3 contains 14 residues. Trimming took off 0 bases at V and 7 bases at J, with 14 bases between the two ends. The CDR3 sequence is CASSLGYTVTEQYF. The CDR3 DNA sequence: TGTGCCAGCAGCTTGGGGTATACGGTCACAGAGCAGTACTTC.